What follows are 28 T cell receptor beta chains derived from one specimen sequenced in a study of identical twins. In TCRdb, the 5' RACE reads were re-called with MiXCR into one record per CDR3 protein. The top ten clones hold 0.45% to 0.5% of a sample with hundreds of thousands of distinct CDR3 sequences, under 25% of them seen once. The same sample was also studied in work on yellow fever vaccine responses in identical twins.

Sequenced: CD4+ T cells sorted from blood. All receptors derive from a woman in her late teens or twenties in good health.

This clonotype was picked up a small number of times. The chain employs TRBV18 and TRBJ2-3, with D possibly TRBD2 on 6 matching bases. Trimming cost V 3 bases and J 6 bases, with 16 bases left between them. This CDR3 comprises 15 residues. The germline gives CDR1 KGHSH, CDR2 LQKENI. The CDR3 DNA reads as TGTGCCAGCTCACCCGGGACTTGGGGGTTCGATACGCAGTATTTT. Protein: CASSPGTWGFDTQYF.

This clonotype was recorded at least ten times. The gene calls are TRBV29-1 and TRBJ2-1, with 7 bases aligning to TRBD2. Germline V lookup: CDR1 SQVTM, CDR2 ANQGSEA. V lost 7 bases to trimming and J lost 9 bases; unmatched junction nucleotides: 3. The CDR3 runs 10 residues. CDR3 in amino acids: CSGEGIEQFF. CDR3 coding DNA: TGCAGCGGGGAGGGGATTGAGCAGTTCTTC.

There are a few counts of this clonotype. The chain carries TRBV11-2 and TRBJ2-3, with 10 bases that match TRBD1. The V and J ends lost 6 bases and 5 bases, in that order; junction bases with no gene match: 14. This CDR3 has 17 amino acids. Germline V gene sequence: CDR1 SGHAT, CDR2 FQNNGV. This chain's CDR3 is CASRQGKGQGLEDTQYF. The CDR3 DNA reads TGTGCCAGCAGACAAGGGAAGGGACAGGGGCTGGAAGATACGCAGTATTTT.

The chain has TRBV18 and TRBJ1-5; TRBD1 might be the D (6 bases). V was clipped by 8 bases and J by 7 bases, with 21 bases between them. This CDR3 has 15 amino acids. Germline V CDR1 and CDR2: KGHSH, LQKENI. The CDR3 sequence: CASSKAGGSWQPQHF. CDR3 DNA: TGTGCCAGCAGCAAGGCGGGGGGCAGTTGGCAGCCCCAGCATTTT. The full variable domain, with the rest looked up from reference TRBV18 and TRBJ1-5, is NAGVMQNPRHLVRRRGQEARLRCSPMKGHSHVYWYRQLPEEGLKFMVYLQKENIIDESGMPKERFSAEFPKEGPSILRIQQVVRGDSAAYFCASSKAGGSWQPQHFGDGTRLSIL.

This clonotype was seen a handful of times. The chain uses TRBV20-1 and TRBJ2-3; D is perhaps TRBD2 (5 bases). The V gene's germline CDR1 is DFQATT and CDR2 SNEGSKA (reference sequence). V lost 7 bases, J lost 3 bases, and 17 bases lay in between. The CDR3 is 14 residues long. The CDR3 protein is CSEFGAVGTDTQYF. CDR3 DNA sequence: TGCAGTGAATTTGGAGCGGTCGGAACAGATACGCAGTATTTT.

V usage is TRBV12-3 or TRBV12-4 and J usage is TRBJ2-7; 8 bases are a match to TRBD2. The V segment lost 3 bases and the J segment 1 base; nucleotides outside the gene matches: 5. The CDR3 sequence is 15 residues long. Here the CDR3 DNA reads TGTGCCAGCAGTTTTCGGGGGGGGATGTCCTACGAGCAGTACTTC. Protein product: CASSFRGGMSYEQYF.

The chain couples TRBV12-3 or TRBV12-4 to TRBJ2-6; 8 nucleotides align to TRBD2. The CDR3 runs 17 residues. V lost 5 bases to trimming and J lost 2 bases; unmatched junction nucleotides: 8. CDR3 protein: CASSPHSGGAGANVLTF. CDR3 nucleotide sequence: TGTGCCAGCAGTCCTCATTCGGGGGGGGCTGGGGCCAACGTCCTGACTTTC.

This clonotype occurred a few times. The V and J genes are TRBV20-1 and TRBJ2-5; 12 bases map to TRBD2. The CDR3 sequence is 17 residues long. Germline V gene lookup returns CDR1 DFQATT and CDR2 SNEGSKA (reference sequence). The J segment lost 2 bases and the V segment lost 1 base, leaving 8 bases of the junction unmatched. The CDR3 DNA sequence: TGCAGTGCTAGAGGTCCGACTAGCGGGAGACAACAAGAGACCCAGTACTTC. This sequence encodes CSARGPTSGRQQETQYF.

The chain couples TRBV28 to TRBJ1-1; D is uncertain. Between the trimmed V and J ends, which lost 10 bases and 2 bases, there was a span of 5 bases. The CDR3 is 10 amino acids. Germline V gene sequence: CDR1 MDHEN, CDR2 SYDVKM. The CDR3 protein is CATLNTEAFF. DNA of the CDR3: TGTGCCACTCTCAACACTGAAGCTTTCTTT.

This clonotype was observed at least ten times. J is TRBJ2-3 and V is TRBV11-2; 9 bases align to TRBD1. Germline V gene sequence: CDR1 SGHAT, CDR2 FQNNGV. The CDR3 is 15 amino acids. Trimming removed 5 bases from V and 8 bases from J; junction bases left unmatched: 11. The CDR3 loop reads CASSPPGQGHLTQYF. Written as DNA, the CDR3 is TGTGCCAGCAGCCCCCCGGGACAGGGACATCTTACGCAGTATTTT.

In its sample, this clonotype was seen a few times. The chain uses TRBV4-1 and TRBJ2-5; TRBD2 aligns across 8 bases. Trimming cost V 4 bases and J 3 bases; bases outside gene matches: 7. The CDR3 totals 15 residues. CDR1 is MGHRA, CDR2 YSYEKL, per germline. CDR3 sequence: CASSRPGLGEETQYF. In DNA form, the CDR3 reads TGCGCCAGCAGCCGCCCGGGACTAGGGGAAGAGACCCAGTACTTC.

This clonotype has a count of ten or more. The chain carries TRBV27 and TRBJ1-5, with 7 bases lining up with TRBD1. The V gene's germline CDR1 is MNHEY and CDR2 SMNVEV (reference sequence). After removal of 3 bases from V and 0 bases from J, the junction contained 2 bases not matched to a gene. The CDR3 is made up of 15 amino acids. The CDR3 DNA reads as TGTGCCAGCAGTTTGACAGGGTATAGCAATCAGCCCCAGCATTTT. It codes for CASSLTGYSNQPQHF.

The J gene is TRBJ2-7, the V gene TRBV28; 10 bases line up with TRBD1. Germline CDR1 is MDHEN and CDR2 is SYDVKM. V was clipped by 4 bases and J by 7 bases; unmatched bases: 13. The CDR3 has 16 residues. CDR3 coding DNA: TGTGCCAGCAGTTGGGGACAGGGGTTCGAGACCGGAGAGCAGTACTTC. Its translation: CASSWGQGFETGEQYF.

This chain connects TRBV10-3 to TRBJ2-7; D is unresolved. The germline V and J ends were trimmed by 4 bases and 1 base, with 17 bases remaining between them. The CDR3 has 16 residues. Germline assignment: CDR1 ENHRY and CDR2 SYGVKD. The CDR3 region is CAISAAGQKVSYEQYF. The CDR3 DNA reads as TGTGCCATCAGTGCGGCCGGGCAAAAAGTTTCCTACGAGCAGTACTTC.

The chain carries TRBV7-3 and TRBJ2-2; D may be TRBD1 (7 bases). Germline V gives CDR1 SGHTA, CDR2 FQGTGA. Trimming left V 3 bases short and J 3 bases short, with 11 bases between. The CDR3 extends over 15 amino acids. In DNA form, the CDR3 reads TGTGCCAGCAGCTTTGGCGGGACAGACACCGGGGAGCTGTTTTTT. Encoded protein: CASSFGGTDTGELFF.

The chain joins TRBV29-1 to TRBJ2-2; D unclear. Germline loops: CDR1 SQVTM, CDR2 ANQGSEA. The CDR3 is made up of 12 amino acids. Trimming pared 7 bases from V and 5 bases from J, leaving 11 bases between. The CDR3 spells CSGGRPTGELFF. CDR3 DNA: TGCAGCGGCGGCAGACCAACCGGGGAGCTGTTTTTT.

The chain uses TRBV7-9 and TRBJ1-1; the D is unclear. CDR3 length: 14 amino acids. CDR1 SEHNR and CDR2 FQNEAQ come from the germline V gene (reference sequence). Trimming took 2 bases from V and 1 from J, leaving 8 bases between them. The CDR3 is CASSLSTSNTEAFF. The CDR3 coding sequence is TGTGCCAGCAGCTTAAGCACATCGAACACTGAAGCTTTCTTT.

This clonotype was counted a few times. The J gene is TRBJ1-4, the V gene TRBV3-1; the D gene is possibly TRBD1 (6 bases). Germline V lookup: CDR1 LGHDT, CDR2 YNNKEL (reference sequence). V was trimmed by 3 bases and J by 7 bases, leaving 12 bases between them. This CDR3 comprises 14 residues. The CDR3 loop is CASSHRGASEKLFF. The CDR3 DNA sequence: TGTGCCAGCAGCCACAGGGGCGCGAGTGAAAAACTGTTTTTT.

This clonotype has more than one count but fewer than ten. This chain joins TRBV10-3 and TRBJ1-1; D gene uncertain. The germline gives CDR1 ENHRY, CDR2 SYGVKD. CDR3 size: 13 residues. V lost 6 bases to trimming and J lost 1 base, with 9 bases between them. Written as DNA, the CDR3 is TGTGCCATCAGCCTTGAGAGGAACACTGAAGCTTTCTTT. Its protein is CAISLERNTEAFF.

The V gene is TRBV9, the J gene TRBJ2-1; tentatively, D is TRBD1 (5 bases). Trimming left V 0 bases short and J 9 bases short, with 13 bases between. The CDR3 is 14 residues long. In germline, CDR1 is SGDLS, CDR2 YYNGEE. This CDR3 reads CASSVDQGKGEQFF. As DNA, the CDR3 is TGTGCCAGCAGCGTAGATCAGGGTAAGGGTGAGCAGTTCTTC.

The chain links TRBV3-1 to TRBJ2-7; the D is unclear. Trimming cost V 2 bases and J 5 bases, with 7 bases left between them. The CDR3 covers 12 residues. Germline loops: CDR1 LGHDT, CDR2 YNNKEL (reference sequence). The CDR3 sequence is CASSQTGNEQYF. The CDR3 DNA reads TGTGCCAGCAGCCAAACGGGCAACGAGCAGTACTTC.

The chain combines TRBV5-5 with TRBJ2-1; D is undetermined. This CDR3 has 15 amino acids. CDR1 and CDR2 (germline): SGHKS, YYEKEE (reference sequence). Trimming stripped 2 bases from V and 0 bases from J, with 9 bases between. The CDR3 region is CASSFGSSSYNEQFF. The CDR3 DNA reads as TGTGCCAGCAGCTTTGGAAGCAGCTCCTACAATGAGCAGTTCTTC.

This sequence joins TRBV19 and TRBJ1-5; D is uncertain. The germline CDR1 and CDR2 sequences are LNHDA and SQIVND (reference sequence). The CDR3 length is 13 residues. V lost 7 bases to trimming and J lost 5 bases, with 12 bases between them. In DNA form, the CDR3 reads TGTGCCAGTAATGGGCACGGGGATCAGCCCCAGCATTTT. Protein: CASNGHGDQPQHF.

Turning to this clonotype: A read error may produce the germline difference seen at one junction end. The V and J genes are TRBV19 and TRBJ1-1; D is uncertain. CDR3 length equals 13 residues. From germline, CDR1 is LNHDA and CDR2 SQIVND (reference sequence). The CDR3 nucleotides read TGTGCCAGTGGTATAGACTCTTGGACTGAAGCTTTCTTT. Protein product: CASGIDSWTEAFF.

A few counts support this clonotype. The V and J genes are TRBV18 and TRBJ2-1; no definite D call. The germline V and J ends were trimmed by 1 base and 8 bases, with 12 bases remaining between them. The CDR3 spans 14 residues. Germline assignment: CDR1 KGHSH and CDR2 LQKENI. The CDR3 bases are TGTGCCAGCTCACCACGGGAAGGGATCCATGAGCAGTTCTTC. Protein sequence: CASSPREGIHEQFF.

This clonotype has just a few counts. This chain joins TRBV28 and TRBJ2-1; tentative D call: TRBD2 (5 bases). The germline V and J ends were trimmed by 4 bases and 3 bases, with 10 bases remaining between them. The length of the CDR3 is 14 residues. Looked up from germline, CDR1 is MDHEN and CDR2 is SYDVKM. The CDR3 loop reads CASSYEGIYNEQFF. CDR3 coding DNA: TGTGCCAGCAGTTATGAGGGAATCTACAATGAGCAGTTCTTC.

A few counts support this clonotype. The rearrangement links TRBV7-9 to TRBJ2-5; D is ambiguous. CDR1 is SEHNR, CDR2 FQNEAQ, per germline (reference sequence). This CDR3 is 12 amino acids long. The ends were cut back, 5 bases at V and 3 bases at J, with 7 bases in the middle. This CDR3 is CASSTIEETQYF. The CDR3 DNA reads TGTGCCAGCAGCACAATCGAAGAGACCCAGTACTTC.

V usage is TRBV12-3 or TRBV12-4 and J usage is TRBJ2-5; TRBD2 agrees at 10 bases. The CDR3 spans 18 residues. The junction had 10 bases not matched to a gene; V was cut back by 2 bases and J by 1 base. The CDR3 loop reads CASSLTLLSGGAQETQYF. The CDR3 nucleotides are TGTGCCAGCAGTTTAACCCTCCTAAGCGGGGGGGCCCAAGAGACCCAGTACTTC.